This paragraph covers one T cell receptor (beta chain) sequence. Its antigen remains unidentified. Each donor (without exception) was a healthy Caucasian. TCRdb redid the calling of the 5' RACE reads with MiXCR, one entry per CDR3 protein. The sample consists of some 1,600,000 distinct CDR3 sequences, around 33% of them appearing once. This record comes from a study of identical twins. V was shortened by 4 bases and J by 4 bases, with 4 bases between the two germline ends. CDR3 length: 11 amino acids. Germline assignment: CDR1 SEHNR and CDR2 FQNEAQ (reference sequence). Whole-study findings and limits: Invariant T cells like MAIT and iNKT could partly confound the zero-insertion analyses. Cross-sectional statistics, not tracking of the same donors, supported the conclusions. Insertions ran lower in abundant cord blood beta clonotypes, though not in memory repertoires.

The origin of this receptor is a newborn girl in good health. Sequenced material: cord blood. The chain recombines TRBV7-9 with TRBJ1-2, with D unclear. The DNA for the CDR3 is TGTGCCAGCAGCTCCGTCTATGGCTACACCTTC. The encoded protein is CASSSVYGYTF. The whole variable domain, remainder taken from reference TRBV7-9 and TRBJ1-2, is DTGVSQNPRHKITKRGQNVTFRCDPISEHNRLYWYRQTLGQGPEFLTYFQNEAQLEKSRLLSDRFSAERPKGSFSTLEIQRTEQGDSAMYLCASSSVYGYTFGSGTRLTVV.